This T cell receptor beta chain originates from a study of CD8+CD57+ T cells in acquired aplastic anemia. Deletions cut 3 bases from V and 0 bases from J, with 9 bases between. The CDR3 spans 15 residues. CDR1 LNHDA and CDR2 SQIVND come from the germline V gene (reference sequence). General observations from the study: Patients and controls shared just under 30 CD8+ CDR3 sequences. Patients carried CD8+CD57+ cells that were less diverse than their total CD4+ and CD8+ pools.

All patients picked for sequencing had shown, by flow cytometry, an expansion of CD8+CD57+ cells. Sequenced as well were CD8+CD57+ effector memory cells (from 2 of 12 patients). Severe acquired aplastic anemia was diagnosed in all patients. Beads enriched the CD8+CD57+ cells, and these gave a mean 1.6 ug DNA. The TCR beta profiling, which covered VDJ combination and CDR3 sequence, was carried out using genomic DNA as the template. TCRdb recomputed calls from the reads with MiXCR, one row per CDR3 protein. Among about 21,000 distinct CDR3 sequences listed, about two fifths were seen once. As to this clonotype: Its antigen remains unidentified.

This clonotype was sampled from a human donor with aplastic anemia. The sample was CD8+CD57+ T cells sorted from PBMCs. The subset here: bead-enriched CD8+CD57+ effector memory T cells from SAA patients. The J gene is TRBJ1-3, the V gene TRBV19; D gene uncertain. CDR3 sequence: CASSIFGLSGNTIYF. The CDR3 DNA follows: TGTGCCAGTAGTATTTTTGGCCTCTCTGGAAACACCATATATTTT.